This entry lists 27 T cell receptor beta chains sequenced from one sample in a study of cytomegalovirus exposure and HLA in healthy donors. In the PCR, 60 Vbeta and 13 Jbeta primers were used. The repertoire was sequenced with immunoSEQ multiplex PCR; TCRdb's copy has only in-frame clones and lacks some. The sample carries about 140,000 clones, roughly 74% recorded once. What was sequenced was PBMCs. The receptors were gathered from a woman aged 18-30 years in good health and CMV-seropositive.

V usage is TRBV14 and J usage is TRBJ2-2; the D gene is possibly TRBD2 (5 bases). This CDR3 spans 14 amino acids. CDR1 SGHDN and CDR2 FVKESK come from the germline V gene. V lost 4 bases to trimming and J lost 6 bases, with 12 bases between them. The CDR3 region has the DNA TGTGCCAGCAGCCCTACTAGGGTCCCCGGGGAGCTGTTTTTT. This codes for CASSPTRVPGELFF.

The chain carries TRBV15 and TRBJ2-6, with TRBD1 matching 7 bases. The junction had 10 bases not matched to a gene; V was cut back by 1 base and J by 4 bases. CDR1 and CDR2 (germline): LNHNV, YYDKDF (reference sequence). The CDR3 contains 18 residues. CDR3 amino acids: CATSRGPEGARGANVLTF. CDR3 in DNA: TGTGCCACCAGCAGAGGCCCAGAGGGGGCGCGGGGGGCCAACGTCCTGACTTTC.

The genes are TRBV29-1 and TRBJ2-3, with 12 bases identical to TRBD2. CDR3 length: 13 residues. Germline values: CDR1 SQVTM, CDR2 ANQGSEA. The junction had 1 base not matched to a gene; V was cut back by 4 bases and J by 5 bases. The CDR3 DNA reads TGCAGCGTTGCTAGCGGGGGGGTAGATACGCAGTATTTT. This sequence encodes CSVASGGVDTQYF.

The chain has TRBV19 and TRBJ1-1; D gene ambiguous. This CDR3 comprises 13 residues. Trimming removed 11 bases at V and 0 bases at J, with 13 bases between. Germline values: CDR1 LNHDA, CDR2 SQIVND (reference sequence). The CDR3 region has the DNA TGTGCCCGGGAGGTTTGTGTGAACACTGAAGCTTTCTTT. This sequence encodes CAREVCVNTEAFF. The full variable domain, completed using reference TRBV19 and TRBJ1-1, is DGGITQSPKYLFRKEGQNVTLSCEQNLNHDAMYWYRQDPGQGLRLIYYSQIVNDFQKGDIAEGYSVSREKKESFPLTVTSAQKNPTAFYLCAREVCVNTEAFFGQGTRLTVV.

This clone was observed a handful of times. This chain links TRBV5-4 with TRBJ1-4, with a possible D match to TRBD1 (5 bases). Trimming removed 2 bases at V and 2 bases at J, with 7 bases between. Germline V gene lookup returns CDR1 SGHNT and CDR2 YYREEE (reference sequence). The CDR3 is made up of 14 amino acids. The CDR3 here is CASSLGTTNEKLFF. The CDR3 nucleotides are TGTGCCAGCAGCTTAGGGACTACTAATGAAAAACTGTTTTTT. Using reference TRBV5-4 and TRBJ1-4 for the parts outside the CDR3, the full variable domain is ETGVTQSPTHLIKTRGQQVTLRCSSQSGHNTVSWYQQALGQGPQFIFQYYREEENGRGNFPPRFSGLQFPNYSSELNVNALELDDSALYLCASSLGTTNEKLFFGSGTQLSVL.

The chain links TRBV4-1 to TRBJ1-1; 7 nucleotides align to TRBD1. Per the germline V gene, CDR1 is MGHRA and CDR2 is YSYEKL. The CDR3 loop spans 16 amino acids. The trim removed 5 bases at V and 1 base at J, leaving 10 bases unmatched. The DNA for the CDR3 is TGCGCCAGCAGCGTAATGACCGGGACAGCGAACACTGAAGCTTTCTTT. Protein sequence: CASSVMTGTANTEAFF.

V gene TRBV27 combines with J gene TRBJ2-7, with D possibly TRBD1 on 5 matching bases. This CDR3 contains 14 residues. Per the germline V gene, CDR1 is MNHEY and CDR2 is SMNVEV (reference sequence). Between the trimmed V and J ends, which lost 8 bases and 7 bases, there was a span of 21 bases. In nucleotides, the CDR3 is TGTGCCAGCTCGAGACGGCAGGGAACTAAAGAGCAGTACTTC. This sequence encodes CASSRRQGTKEQYF.

V is TRBV7-6 and J is TRBJ2-3; 9 bases line up with TRBD2. J was trimmed by 0 bases and V by 5 bases; bases with no gene match: 6. CDR1 SGHVS and CDR2 FNYEAQ come from the germline V gene. The CDR3 consists of 16 residues. CDR3 DNA: TGTGCCAGCAGCCCCTGGACTAGCGAAAGCACAGATACGCAGTATTTT. The encoded protein is CASSPWTSESTDTQYF.

This CDR3 reads CASSLDSNAGILNTEAFF. The DNA for the CDR3 is TGTGCCAGCAGCTTGGATTCCAACGCGGGGATATTGAACACTGAAGCTTTCTTT. This chain connects TRBV5-6 to TRBJ1-1; D call uncertain. V was cut by 0 bases and J by 0 bases, with 18 bases left in between. This CDR3 contains 18 residues. Germline V gene sequence: CDR1 SGHDT, CDR2 YYEEEE. Supplemented by reference TRBV5-6 and TRBJ1-1, the full variable domain reads DAGVTQSPTHLIKTRGQQVTLRCSPKSGHDTVSWYQQALGQGPQFIFQYYEEEERQRGNFPDRFSGHQFPNYSSELNVNALLLGDSALYLCASSLDSNAGILNTEAFFGQGTRLTVV.

This rearrangement joins TRBV7-8 to TRBJ2-2; D possibly corresponds to TRBD1 (5 bases). V lost 6 bases to trimming and J lost 2 bases, with 25 bases between them. Per the germline V gene, CDR1 is SGHVS and CDR2 is FQNEAQ. CDR3 length equals 19 residues. This CDR3 is CASSRVGFTGHLNTGELFF. CDR3 nucleotides: TGTGCCAGCAGTCGTGTCGGGTTTACAGGACACCTCAACACCGGGGAGCTGTTTTTT.

The V gene is TRBV27, the J gene TRBJ1-5; unclear D gene. V was shortened by 8 bases and J by 9 bases, with 41 bases between the two germline ends. The CDR3 consists of 21 residues. Germline V CDR1 and CDR2: MNHEY, SMNVEV (reference sequence). CDR3 sequence (DNA): TGTGCCAGCGCCGCGGCACAACCAGCGTCTAGGAGCAGAGTCGGGAGGTGGCCCCAGCATTTT. Protein sequence: CASAAAQPASRSRVGRWPQHF.

The chain links TRBV5-4 to TRBJ2-2; possibly TRBD2 for D (6 bases). CDR1 and CDR2 from the germline V gene are SGHNT and YYREEE (reference sequence). There are 16 residues in the CDR3. With 0 bases removed from V and 1 base from J, the gap between germline ends came to 10 bases. The CDR3 nucleotides are TGTGCCAGCAGCTTGGTCGGGGGAGAGAACACCGGGGAGCTGTTTTTT. It is translated as CASSLVGGENTGELFF.

This chain joins TRBV19 and TRBJ1-1, with D hard to call. Between the trimmed V and J ends, which lost 3 bases and 1 base, there was a span of 12 bases. Germline assignment: CDR1 LNHDA and CDR2 SQIVND (reference sequence). CDR3 length: 15 amino acids. CDR3 DNA: TGTGCCAGTAGTATCAGTGGCAGACAGAACACTGAAGCTTTCTTT. The encoded protein is CASSISGRQNTEAFF.

This clone appeared once. CDR3 residues: CASSSRQYNEQFF. CDR3 nucleotides: TGTGCCAGCAGCTCGCGACAGTATAATGAGCAGTTCTTC. This rearrangement joins TRBV11-2 to TRBJ2-1, with D maybe TRBD1 (5 bases). V was shortened by 4 bases and J by 7 bases, with 11 bases between the two germline ends. Germline-derived CDR1 and CDR2 are SGHAT and FQNNGV. The CDR3 is made up of 13 amino acids.

The chain combines TRBV6-4 with TRBJ2-1; D gene uncertain. V was cut by 5 bases and J by 6 bases, with 11 bases left in between. The germline CDR1 and CDR2 sequences are MRHNA and SNTAGT. The length of the CDR3 is 13 residues. Here the CDR3 reads CASSPHPGNEQFF. The DNA for the CDR3 is TGTGCCAGCAGTCCCCATCCCGGCAATGAGCAGTTCTTC.

The chain joins TRBV15 to TRBJ1-2; D is possibly TRBD1 (6 bases). Germline CDR1 is LNHNV and CDR2 is YYDKDF (reference sequence). Trimming pared 0 bases from V and 6 bases from J, leaving 20 bases between. The CDR3 has 17 residues. CDR3 sequence (DNA): TGTGCCACCAGCAGAGAGTCCCTACAGGGTTATTTGGATGGCTACACCTTC. Translating it yields CATSRESLQGYLDGYTF.

This clone came up a few times. V is TRBV19 and J is TRBJ1-1; TRBD1 aligns across 8 bases. There are 12 residues in the CDR3. In germline, CDR1 is LNHDA, CDR2 SQIVND (reference sequence). V lost 3 bases to trimming and J lost 10 bases; unmatched junction nucleotides: 4. CDR3 nucleotides: TGTGCCAGTAGTATTGGGACAGGAGGAGCTTTCTTT. This codes for CASSIGTGGAFF.

This chain links TRBV5-6 with TRBJ1-1; D may be TRBD1 (5 bases). This CDR3 is built from 13 residues. Germline-derived CDR1 and CDR2 are SGHDT and YYEEEE. The V end was cut by 6 bases, the J end by 5 bases, with 14 bases between. The CDR3 region has the DNA TGTGCCAGCAACTTAGGCGGGGGGACTGAAGCTTTCTTT. This encodes CASNLGGGTEAFF.

This rearrangement joins TRBV5-1 to TRBJ1-5; TRBD1 is a possible D gene (5 bases). The germline V gene encodes CDR1 SGHRS and CDR2 YFSETQ. This CDR3 spans 14 amino acids. The V end lost 0 bases, the J end lost 5 bases, and 9 bases lay between the germline ends. CDR3 in DNA: TGCGCCAGCAGCTTGGCCAGCAGGGATCAGCCCCAGCATTTT. Translating gives CASSLASRDQPQHF.

DNA for the CDR3: TGTGCCATCCGACAGGGCAGGGTGGAAAACACTGAAGCTTTCTTT. This codes for CAIRQGRVENTEAFF. The V and J genes are TRBV10-3 and TRBJ1-1, with 7 bases fitting TRBD1. There are 15 residues in the CDR3. The trim removed 8 bases at V and 2 bases at J, leaving 11 bases unmatched. CDR1 and CDR2 from the germline V gene are ENHRY and SYGVKD.

The V and J genes are TRBV19 and TRBJ2-1; D perhaps matches TRBD1 (6 bases). CDR1 is LNHDA, CDR2 SQIVND, per germline (reference sequence). The CDR3 is 16 amino acids. With 3 bases removed from V and 1 base from J, the gap between germline ends came to 13 bases. The CDR3 region is CASSIPHRASYNEQFF. CDR3 coding DNA: TGTGCCAGTAGTATTCCCCACAGGGCTTCCTACAATGAGCAGTTCTTC. Drawing the rest from reference TRBV19 and TRBJ2-1, the complete variable domain is DGGITQSPKYLFRKEGQNVTLSCEQNLNHDAMYWYRQDPGQGLRLIYYSQIVNDFQKGDIAEGYSVSREKKESFPLTVTSAQKNPTAFYLCASSIPHRASYNEQFFGPGTRLTVL.

The chain employs TRBV27 and TRBJ2-5; D ambiguous. Trimming left V 0 bases short and J 10 bases short, with 12 bases between. Germline V lookup: CDR1 MNHEY, CDR2 SMNVEV (reference sequence). This CDR3 is built from 13 residues. Written as DNA, the CDR3 is TGTGCCAGCAGTTTATCGGCCTCGGGTGACCAGTACTTC. As protein: CASSLSASGDQYF.

V usage is TRBV6-4 and J usage is TRBJ2-3, with D possibly being TRBD1 (6 bases). This CDR3 has 14 residues. Germline CDR1 is MRHNA and CDR2 is SNTAGT. Trimming took 2 bases from V and 6 from J, leaving 12 bases between them. The CDR3: CASSDNREADTQYF. CDR3 sequence (DNA): TGTGCCAGCAGTGACAACAGGGAAGCGGATACGCAGTATTTT.

J is TRBJ2-1 and V is TRBV19, with TRBD2 as a possible D gene (5 bases). The CDR3 has 12 amino acids. The V and J ends lost 6 bases and 9 bases respectively, with 12 bases between them. Per the germline V gene, CDR1 is LNHDA and CDR2 is SQIVND (reference sequence). This chain's CDR3 is CASSYLRGEQFF. For the CDR3, the DNA is TGTGCCAGTAGCTACCTCCGGGGTGAGCAGTTCTTC.

This clone was detected a few times. The chain combines TRBV2 with TRBJ1-5; a possible D gene is TRBD1 (6 bases). Deletions cut 1 base from V and 5 bases from J, with 12 bases between. The length of the CDR3 is 15 residues. Germline V gives CDR1 SNHLY, CDR2 FYNNEI. The CDR3, as DNA: TGTGCCAGCAGTGAAGGGCCAGGGGCATATCAGCCCCAGCATTTT. Its protein is CASSEGPGAYQPQHF.

The chain combines TRBV5-4 with TRBJ2-7; D is perhaps TRBD1 (6 bases). Trimming stripped 0 bases from V and 1 base from J, with 17 bases between. Per the germline V gene, CDR1 is SGHNT and CDR2 is YYREEE (reference sequence). The CDR3 extends over 17 amino acids. CDR3 nucleotide sequence: TGTGCCAGCAGCTTGGAAGGGCAGGGGCCCCTATCCTACGAGCAGTACTTC. As protein: CASSLEGQGPLSYEQYF.

The rearrangement joins TRBV6-6 to TRBJ1-1, with D uncertain. This CDR3 contains 14 residues. Germline lookup yields CDR1 MNHNY and CDR2 SVGAGI (reference sequence). The ends were cut back, 6 bases at V and 7 bases at J, with 18 bases in the middle. CDR3 DNA sequence: TGTGCCAGCAGCCAAACAGTGGCCCGCGTTGAAGCTTTCTTT. This sequence encodes CASSQTVARVEAFF.